The T cell receptor (beta chain) described here comes from a study of blood T cell repertoires in COVID-19. About the study: Italy, Spain and the United States were the sources of the convalescent and acute COVID-19 samples.

Original processing methods: Nucleated cell counts were estimated from reference gene primer amplification. Assay: immunoSEQ multiplex PCR; the TCRdb copy retains only in-frame clones and omits some. The V and J calls and clone size were taken over from that table, and D and trimming were inferred from the DNA. The table has 150,000 to 200,000 clones, about 93% seen once; the top ten hold roughly 4.5%. Sequencing input: peripheral blood. The source is a woman between 45 and 65 years old with acute or convalescent COVID-19.

The CDR3 sequence: CASSLMASHEQFF. CDR3 in DNA: TGTGCCAGCAGTTTAATGGCTAGCCATGAGCAGTTCTTC. The genes are TRBV28 and TRBJ2-1; TRBD2 might be the D (5 bases). Germline V gene data show CDR1 as MDHEN and CDR2 as SYDVKM. The CDR3 sequence is 13 residues long. V was pared by 2 bases and J by 8 bases, with 10 bases between.